This T cell receptor beta chain was sequenced for a study of tumor-infiltrating lymphocytes in primary liver carcinoma. Study as a whole: Primary liver carcinomas in the patients were surgically resected.

General study findings and limits: Whereas tumor region pairs overlapped more, tumor-adjacent and tumor-blood pairs overlapped less. The study used bulk unsorted samples and so did not compare CD4+ and CD8+ repertoires.

As for this clonotype: Antigen: not known. Sequence at one end of the junction differs from germline and may be a read error.

RNA was extracted from whole blood without cell sorting, alongside germline DNA. Preoperatively, peripheral blood was drawn, approximately 4.4 milliliters in total. Starting from approximately 500 ng of total RNA, TCR beta cDNA was produced with a primer in the constant region. Nested multiplex PCR, run for three rounds with slightly modified ARM-PCR, yielded TCR beta libraries. In TCRdb, the multiplex PCR reads were re-called with MiXCR into one record per CDR3 protein. Here the sample spans 200,000 or so distinct CDR3 sequences, approximately 64% being singletons. The sequenced sample was peripheral blood. This sequence originates from a woman aged 55-70 years with primary liver carcinoma and hepatitis B virus infection.

CDR3 coding DNA: TGTGGCAGCAGTTCCCGACGGTATAGTAGCACCGGGGAGCTGTTTTTT. Amino acids: CGSSSRRYSSTGELFF. The chain recombines TRBV12-3 or TRBV12-4 with TRBJ2-2, with D uncertain. This CDR3 is built from 16 residues.